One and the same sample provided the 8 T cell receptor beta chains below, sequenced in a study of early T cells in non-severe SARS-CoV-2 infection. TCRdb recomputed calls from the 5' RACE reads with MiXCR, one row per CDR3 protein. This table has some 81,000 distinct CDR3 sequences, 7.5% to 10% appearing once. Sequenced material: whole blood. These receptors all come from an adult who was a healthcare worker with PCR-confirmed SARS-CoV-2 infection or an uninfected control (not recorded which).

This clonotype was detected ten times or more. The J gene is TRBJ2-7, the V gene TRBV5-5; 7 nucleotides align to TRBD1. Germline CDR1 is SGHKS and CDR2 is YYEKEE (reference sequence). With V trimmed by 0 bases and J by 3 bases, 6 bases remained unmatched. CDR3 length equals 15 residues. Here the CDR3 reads CASSLDGTADYEQYF. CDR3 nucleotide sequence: TGTGCCAGCAGCTTGGACGGGACAGCAGACTACGAGCAGTACTTC. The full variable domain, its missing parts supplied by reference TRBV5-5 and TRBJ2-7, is DAGVTQSPTHLIKTRGQQVTLRCSPISGHKSVSWYQQVLGQGPQFIFQYYEKEERGRGNFPDRFSARQFPNYSSELNVNALLLGDSALYLCASSLDGTADYEQYFGPGTRLTVT.

The DNA of the CDR3 is TGTGCCAGCAGCCACCGCCCGGGGGCCGAAGCTTTCTTT. Translated: CASSHRPGAEAFF. The chain has TRBV3-1 and TRBJ1-1; possible D gene TRBD1, 6 bases. This CDR3 contains 13 residues. Germline CDR1 is LGHDT and CDR2 is YNNKEL (reference sequence). Trimming left V 3 bases short and J 8 bases short, with 13 bases between.

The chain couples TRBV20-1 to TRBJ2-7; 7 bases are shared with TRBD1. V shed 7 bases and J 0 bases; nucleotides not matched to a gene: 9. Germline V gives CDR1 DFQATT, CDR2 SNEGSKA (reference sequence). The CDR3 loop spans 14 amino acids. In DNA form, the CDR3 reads TGCAGTGGGAAAAGACAGGGCTTCTCCTACGAGCAGTACTTC. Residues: CSGKRQGFSYEQYF.

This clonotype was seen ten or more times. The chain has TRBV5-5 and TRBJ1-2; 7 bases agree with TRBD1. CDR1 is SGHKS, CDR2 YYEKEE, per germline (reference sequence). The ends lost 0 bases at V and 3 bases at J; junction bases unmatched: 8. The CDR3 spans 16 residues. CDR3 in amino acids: CASSLATGVTDYGYTF. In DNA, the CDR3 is TGTGCCAGCAGCTTGGCTACAGGGGTGACGGACTATGGCTACACCTTC.

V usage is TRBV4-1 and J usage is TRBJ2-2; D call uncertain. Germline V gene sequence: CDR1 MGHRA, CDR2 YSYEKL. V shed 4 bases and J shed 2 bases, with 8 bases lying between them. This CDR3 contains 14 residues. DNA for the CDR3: TGCGCCAGCAGCCGGACGGAAAACACCGGGGAGCTGTTTTTT. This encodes CASSRTENTGELFF.

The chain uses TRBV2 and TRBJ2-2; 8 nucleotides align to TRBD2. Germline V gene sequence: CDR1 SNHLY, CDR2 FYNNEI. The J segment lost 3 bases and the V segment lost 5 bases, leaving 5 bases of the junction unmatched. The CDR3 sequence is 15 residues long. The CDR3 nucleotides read TGTGCCAGCAGTCCCCGGACTAGCCACACCGGGGAGCTGTTTTTT. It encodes CASSPRTSHTGELFF.

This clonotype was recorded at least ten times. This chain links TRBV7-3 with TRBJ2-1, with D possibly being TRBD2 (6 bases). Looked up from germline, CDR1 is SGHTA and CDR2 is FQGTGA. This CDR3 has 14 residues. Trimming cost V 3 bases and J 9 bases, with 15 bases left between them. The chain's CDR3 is CASSFRALGGEQFF. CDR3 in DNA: TGTGCCAGCAGCTTCCGGGCACTGGGGGGTGAGCAGTTCTTC.

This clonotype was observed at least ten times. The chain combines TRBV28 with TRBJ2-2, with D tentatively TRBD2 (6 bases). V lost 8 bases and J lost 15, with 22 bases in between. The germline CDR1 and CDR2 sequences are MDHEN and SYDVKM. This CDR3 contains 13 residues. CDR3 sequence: CASRSSYREWVFF. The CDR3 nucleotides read TGTGCCAGCCGAAGTTCCTACCGGGAGTGGGTGTTTTTT.